Sequencing of this TCR beta chain was carried out in a study of response to subunit inactivated influenza vaccine. Each CDR3 protein gets one entry after TCRdb re-called the RT-PCR reads with MiXCR. The sample lists hundreds of thousands of distinct CDR3 sequences, about 12% seen once, with 7.8% in the top ten. This clonotype has just a few counts. Per germline, CDR1 MGHRA and CDR2 YSYEKL. Trimming took 4 bases from V and 8 from J, leaving 11 bases between them. This CDR3 has 13 amino acids. Source: non-naive T cells sorted from PBMCs, taken 14 to 15 days before vaccination. The chain recombines TRBV4-1 with TRBJ1-4, with TRBD1 as a possible D gene (6 bases). The TCR sequence derives from a man in his fifties or sixties who received an inactivated influenza vaccine. The CDR3 DNA follows: TGCGCCAGCAGCCCCCTTCAGGGGGAAAAACTGTTTTTT. It codes for CASSPLQGEKLFF.